This TCR beta chain comes out of a study of CD8 T cells in Susac syndrome. An amount of RNA that ranged from roughly 0.45 to 1 ug was reverse transcribed with random hexamers. TCRdb recomputed calls from the immunoSEQ multiplex PCR reads with MiXCR, one row per CDR3 protein. The table lists some 120,000 distinct CDR3 sequences, around 94% of them singletons, with roughly 0.087% in the top ten. Germline V gives CDR1 GTSNPN, CDR2 SVGIG (reference sequence). There are 13 residues in the CDR3. V lost 4 bases to trimming and J lost 0 bases, with 9 bases between them. This TCR was sampled from a human donor in good health. The rearrangement links TRBV30 to TRBJ1-1, with a weak D call TRBD1 (5 bases). The sequenced material came from CD4+ T cells from PBMCs. CDR3 protein: CAWNRGMNTEAFF. DNA of the CDR3: TGTGCCTGGAATCGGGGGATGAACACTGAAGCTTTCTTT.